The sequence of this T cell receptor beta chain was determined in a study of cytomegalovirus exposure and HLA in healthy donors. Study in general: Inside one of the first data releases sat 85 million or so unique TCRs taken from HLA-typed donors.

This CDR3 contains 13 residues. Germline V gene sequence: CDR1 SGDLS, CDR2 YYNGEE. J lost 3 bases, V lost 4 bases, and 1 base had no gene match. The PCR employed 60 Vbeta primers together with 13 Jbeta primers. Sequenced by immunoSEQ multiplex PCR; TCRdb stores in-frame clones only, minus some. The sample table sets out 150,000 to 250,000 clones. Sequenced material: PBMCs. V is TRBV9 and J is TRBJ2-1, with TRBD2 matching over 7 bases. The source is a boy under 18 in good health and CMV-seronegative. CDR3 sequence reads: CASSRTSYNEQFF. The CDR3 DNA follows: TGTGCCAGCAGCCGGACTAGCTACAATGAGCAGTTCTTC.